The 8 T cell receptor beta chains presented below share a single source sample, sequenced in a study of blood T cell repertoires in COVID-19. This table comes from immunoSEQ multiplex PCR, and its TCRdb copy is limited to in-frame clones, with some not included. Altogether about 200,000 clones are present, 80% to 95% being singletons, with the ten largest covering 0.8% to 1%. Sequenced sample: peripheral blood. The receptors here all came from a man aged 55 to 70 with COVID-19, enrolled during active disease.

This chain joins TRBV3-1 (or the pseudogene TRBV3-2) and TRBJ2-7; TRBD1 is a possible D gene (5 bases). The length of the CDR3 is 16 residues. The V gene's germline CDR1 is LGHDT and CDR2 YNNKEL (reference sequence). V was cut by 0 bases and J by 3 bases, with 15 bases left in between. The CDR3 DNA sequence: TGTGCCAGCAGCCAAGATTGGGTCGAGCAGGGCTACGAGCAGTACTTC. This encodes CASSQDWVEQGYEQYF.

The chain has TRBV28 and TRBJ1-2; 12 bases map to TRBD1. The CDR3 length is 16 residues. Trimming removed 2 bases from V and 3 bases from J; junction bases left unmatched: 4. Germline V lookup: CDR1 MDHEN, CDR2 SYDVKM. CDR3 sequence (DNA): TGTGCCAGCAGTTTAGAGGGGACAGGGGGCGACTATGGCTACACCTTC. Protein product: CASSLEGTGGDYGYTF.

The chain links TRBV18 to TRBJ2-3; perhaps TRBD1 as D (6 bases). The CDR3 length is 15 residues. Germline CDR1 and CDR2: KGHSH and LQKENI. V lost 1 base and J 4 bases, leaving 12 bases between the germline ends. For the CDR3, the DNA is TGTGCCAGCTCACCACGGGACACAGGGTCAGATACGCAGTATTTT. Translating it yields CASSPRDTGSDTQYF.

The rearrangement joins TRBV19 to TRBJ1-4; D unresolved. Germline CDR1 reads LNHDA; CDR2 reads SQIVND (reference sequence). The CDR3 covers 15 residues. Trimming took off 5 bases at V and 0 bases at J, with 10 bases between the two ends. The CDR3 nucleotides read TGTGCCAGTAGTCTCGGAAGCGCAACTAATGAAAAACTGTTTTTT. This translates into CASSLGSATNEKLFF.

This rearrangement joins TRBV18 to TRBJ2-1; D may be TRBD1 (6 bases). CDR1 and CDR2 from the germline V gene are KGHSH and LQKENI. The CDR3 is made up of 16 amino acids. V was cut by 2 bases and J by 0 bases, with 11 bases left in between. The CDR3 DNA sequence: TGTGCCAGCTCACCAAGGACAGACGGCTCCTACAATGAGCAGTTCTTC. Amino acid sequence: CASSPRTDGSYNEQFF.

J is TRBJ2-7 and V is TRBV2, with TRBD1 identical over 8 bases. Germline CDR1 reads SNHLY; CDR2 reads FYNNEI. The CDR3 sequence is 13 residues long. V lost 7 bases, J lost 4 bases, and 6 bases stayed unmatched. CDR3 sequence (DNA): TGTGCCAGCAAAAAAGGGACAGGTTACGAGCAGTACTTC. It translates to CASKKGTGYEQYF. Drawing the rest from reference TRBV2 and TRBJ2-7, the complete variable domain is EPEVTQTPSHQVTQMGQEVILRCVPISNHLYFYWYRQILGQKVEFLVSFYNNEISEKSEIFDDQFSVERPDGSNFTLKIRSTKLEDSAMYFCASKKGTGYEQYFGPGTRLTVT.

This sequence joins TRBV29-1 and TRBJ2-7; D might be TRBD2 (5 bases). This CDR3 is built from 13 residues. V was cut by 6 bases and J by 0 bases, with 12 bases left in between. Germline V lookup: CDR1 SQVTM, CDR2 ANQGSEA. The CDR3 DNA sequence: TGCAGCGTGCCCGTGGGGAGCTCCTACGAGCAGTACTTC. This codes for CSVPVGSSYEQYF.

As for this clone: In the same sample, other DNA sequences code for this CDR3. The chain links TRBV6-6 to TRBJ2-1; D unclear. Germline V lookup: CDR1 MNHNY, CDR2 SVGAGI (reference sequence). With 5 bases removed from V and 3 bases from J, the gap between germline ends came to 5 bases. This CDR3 comprises 12 residues. CDR3: CASSPSYNEQFF. The CDR3 DNA reads as TGTGCCAGCAGTCCGAGCTACAATGAGCAGTTCTTC.